Sequencing of this T cell receptor beta chain was carried out in a study of blood T cells in healthy people across ages. A second PCR of 7 to 11 cycles used a sample-barcoded 5' primer and a J-beta primer mix. Each CDR3 protein is one row after TCRdb ran MiXCR on the 5' RACE reads. Of about 1.7 million distinct CDR3 sequences in the sample, 28% are singletons; the top ten hold less than 9.5%. Trimming pared 5 bases from V and 4 bases from J, leaving 6 bases between. CDR3 length: 11 amino acids. In germline, CDR1 is GTSNPN, CDR2 SVGIG (reference sequence). This receptor was identified in a woman aged 30 to 39 in good health. The gene calls are TRBV30 and TRBJ2-1; D gene uncertain. The source material was blood. CDR3 sequence (DNA): TGTGCCTGGGACAAATACAATGAGCAGTTCTTC. Protein product: CAWDKYNEQFF.